This T cell receptor beta chain is from a study of CD8+CD57+ T cells in acquired aplastic anemia. Study information: Yields of DNA that came from sorted CD4+ and CD8+ cells averaged roughly 3.2 ug.

In the case of this clonotype: The antigen remains unidentified.

Profiling of TCR beta VDJ combinations and CDR3 sequences used genomic DNA as template. MiXCR was run by TCRdb on the reads, yielding one entry per CDR3 protein. The sample lists over 150,000 distinct CDR3 sequences, around half occurring once. CDR3 length: 15 amino acids. The V end lost 0 bases, the J end lost 4 bases, and 11 bases lay between the germline ends. CDR1 is SGHRS, CDR2 YFSETQ, per germline. Previously, flow cytometry had revealed CD8+CD57+ cell expansion in the patients chosen for sequencing. Patients, without exception, had severe acquired aplastic anemia. The study sampled blood from patients who had received no therapy. Points from the study as a whole: More than 25 was the count of CD8+ CDR3 sequences that patients shared with controls.

The receptor was derived from a human donor with aplastic anemia. The chain employs TRBV5-1 and TRBJ1-3; no clear D gene. The sequenced sample consisted of sorted CD4+, CD8+, or CD8+CD57+ T cells (not recorded which) from PBMCs. The CDR3 sequence: CASSLGPGSGNTIYF. CDR3 nucleotide sequence: TGCGCCAGCAGCTTGGGGCCGGGGAGCGGAAACACCATATATTTT.